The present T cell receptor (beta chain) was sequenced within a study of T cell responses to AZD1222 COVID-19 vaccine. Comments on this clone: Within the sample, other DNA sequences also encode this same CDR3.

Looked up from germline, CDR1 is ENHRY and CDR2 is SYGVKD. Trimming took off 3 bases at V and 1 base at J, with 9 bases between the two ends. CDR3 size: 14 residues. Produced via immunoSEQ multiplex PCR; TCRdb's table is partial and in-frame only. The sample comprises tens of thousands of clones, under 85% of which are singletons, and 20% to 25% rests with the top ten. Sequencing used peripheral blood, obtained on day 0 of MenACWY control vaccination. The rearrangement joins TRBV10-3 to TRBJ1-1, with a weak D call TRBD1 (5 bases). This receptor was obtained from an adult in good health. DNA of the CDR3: TGTGCCATCAGTGATGCCGGGGCGAACACTGAAGCTTTCTTT. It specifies CAISDAGANTEAFF.